This TCR beta chain was found in a study of cytomegalovirus exposure and HLA in healthy donors. Notes on the study in general: Compared with the roughly 700-donor mean, an Asian-associated ancestry cluster reportedly had fewer N-insertions, according to a later analysis.

The PCR made use of 60 Vbeta and 13 Jbeta primers. Using immunoSEQ multiplex PCR, the repertoire was profiled, and TCRdb retains in-frame clones only, with some absent. The table lists 100,000 to 150,000 clones, over 70% of them singletons, with 3.3% in the top ten. As for this clone: Its antigen remains unknown.

This TCR derives from a woman in her forties or fifties in good health and CMV-seronegative. The sequenced sample was PBMCs.

CDR3 coding DNA: TGCGCCAGCAGTACTAGTGATACGCAGTATTTT. Encoded protein: CASSTSDTQYF. The chain couples TRBV4-3 to TRBJ2-3, with D tentatively TRBD2 (5 bases). CDR3 length: 11 amino acids. Trimming took 6 bases from V and 6 from J, leaving 7 bases between them. Germline V gene sequence: CDR1 LGHNA, CDR2 YSLEER.